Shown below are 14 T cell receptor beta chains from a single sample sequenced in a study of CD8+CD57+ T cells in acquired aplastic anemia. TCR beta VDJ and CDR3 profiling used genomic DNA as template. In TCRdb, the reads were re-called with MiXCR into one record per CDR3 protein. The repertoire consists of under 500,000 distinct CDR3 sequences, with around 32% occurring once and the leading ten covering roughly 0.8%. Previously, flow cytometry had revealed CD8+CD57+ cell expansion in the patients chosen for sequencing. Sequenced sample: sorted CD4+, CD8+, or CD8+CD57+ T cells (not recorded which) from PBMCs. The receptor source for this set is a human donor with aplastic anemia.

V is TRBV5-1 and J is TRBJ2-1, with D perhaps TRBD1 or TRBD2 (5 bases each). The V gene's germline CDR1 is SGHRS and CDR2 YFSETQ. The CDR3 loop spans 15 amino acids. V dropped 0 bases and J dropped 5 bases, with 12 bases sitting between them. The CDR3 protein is CASSLESVGDNEQFF. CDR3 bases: TGCGCCAGCAGCTTGGAGTCCGTGGGGGACAATGAGCAGTTCTTC.

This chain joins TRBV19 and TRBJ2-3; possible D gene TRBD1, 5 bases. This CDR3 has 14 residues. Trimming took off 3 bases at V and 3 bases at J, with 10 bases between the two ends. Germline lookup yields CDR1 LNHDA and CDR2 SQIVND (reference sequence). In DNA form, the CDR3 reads TGTGCCAGTAGTATCCAGGGCCTAACAGATACGCAGTATTTT. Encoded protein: CASSIQGLTDTQYF.

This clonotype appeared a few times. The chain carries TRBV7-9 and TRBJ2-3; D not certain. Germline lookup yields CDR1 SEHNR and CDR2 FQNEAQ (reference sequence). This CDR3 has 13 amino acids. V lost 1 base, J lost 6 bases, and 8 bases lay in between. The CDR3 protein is CASSLVVMDTQYF. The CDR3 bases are TGTGCCAGCAGCTTAGTAGTGATGGATACGCAGTATTTT.

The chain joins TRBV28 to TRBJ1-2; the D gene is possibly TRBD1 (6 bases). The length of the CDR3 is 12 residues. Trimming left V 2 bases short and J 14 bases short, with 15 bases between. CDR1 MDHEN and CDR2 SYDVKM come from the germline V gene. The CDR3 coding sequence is TGTGCCAGCAGTTTAGACCGGACAGCGAAGACCTTC. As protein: CASSLDRTAKTF.

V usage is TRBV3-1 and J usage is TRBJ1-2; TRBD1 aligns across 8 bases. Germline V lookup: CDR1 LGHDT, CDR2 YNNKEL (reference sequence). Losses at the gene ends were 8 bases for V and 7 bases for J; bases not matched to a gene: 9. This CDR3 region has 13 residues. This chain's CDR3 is CASRPDRVGGYTF. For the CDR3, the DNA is TGTGCCAGCCGGCCGGACAGGGTGGGTGGCTACACCTTC.

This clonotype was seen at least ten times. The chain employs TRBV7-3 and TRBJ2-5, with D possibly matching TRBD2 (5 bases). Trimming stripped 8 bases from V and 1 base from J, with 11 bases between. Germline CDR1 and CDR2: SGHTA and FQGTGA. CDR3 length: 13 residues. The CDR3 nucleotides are TGTGCCAGCGCACCGGGAAGCCAAGAGACCCAGTACTTC. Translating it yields CASAPGSQETQYF.

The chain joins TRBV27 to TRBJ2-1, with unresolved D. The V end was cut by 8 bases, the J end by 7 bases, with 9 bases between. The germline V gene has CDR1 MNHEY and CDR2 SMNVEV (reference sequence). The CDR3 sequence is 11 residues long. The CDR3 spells CASCTWNEQFF. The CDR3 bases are TGTGCCAGCTGCACATGGAATGAGCAGTTCTTC.

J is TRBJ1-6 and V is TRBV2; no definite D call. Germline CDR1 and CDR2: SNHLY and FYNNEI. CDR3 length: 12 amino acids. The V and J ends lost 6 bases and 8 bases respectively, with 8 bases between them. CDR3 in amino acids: CASSPMDSPLHF. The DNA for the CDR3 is TGTGCCAGCAGCCCTATGGATTCACCCCTCCACTTT.

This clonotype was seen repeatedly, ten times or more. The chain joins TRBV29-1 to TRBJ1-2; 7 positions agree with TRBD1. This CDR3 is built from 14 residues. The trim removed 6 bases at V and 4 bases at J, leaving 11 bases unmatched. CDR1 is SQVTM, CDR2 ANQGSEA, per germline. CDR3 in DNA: TGCAGCGTCGGTCGACAGGGACAGTCCTATGGCTACACCTTC. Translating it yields CSVGRQGQSYGYTF. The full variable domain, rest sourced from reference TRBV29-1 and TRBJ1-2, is SAVISQKPSRDICQRGTSLTIQCQVDSQVTMMFWYRQQPGQSLTLIATANQGSEATYESGFVIDKFPISRPNLTFSTLTVSNMSPEDSSIYLCSVGRQGQSYGYTFGSGTRLTVV.

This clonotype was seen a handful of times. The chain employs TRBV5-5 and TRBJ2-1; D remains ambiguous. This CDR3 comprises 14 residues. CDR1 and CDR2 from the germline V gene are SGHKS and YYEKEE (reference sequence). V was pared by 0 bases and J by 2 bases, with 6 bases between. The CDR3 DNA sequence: TGTGCCAGCAGCTTGGGACAAACCTACAATGAGCAGTTCTTC. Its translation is CASSLGQTYNEQFF.

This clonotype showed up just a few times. The CDR3 protein is CASSQDGPSNQPQHF. CDR3 DNA sequence: TGTGCCAGCAGCCAAGACGGACCTAGCAATCAGCCCCAGCATTTT. V gene TRBV3-1 combines with J gene TRBJ1-5, with D unresolved. The CDR3 has 15 residues. The germline V gene encodes CDR1 LGHDT and CDR2 YNNKEL (reference sequence). Trimming left V 0 bases short and J 0 bases short, with 6 bases between. Filled out from reference TRBV3-1 and TRBJ1-5, the complete variable domain reads DTAVSQTPKYLVTQMGNDKSIKCEQNLGHDTMYWYKQDSKKFLKIMFSYNNKELIINETVPNRFSPKSPDKAHLNLHINSLELGDSAVYFCASSQDGPSNQPQHFGDGTRLSIL.

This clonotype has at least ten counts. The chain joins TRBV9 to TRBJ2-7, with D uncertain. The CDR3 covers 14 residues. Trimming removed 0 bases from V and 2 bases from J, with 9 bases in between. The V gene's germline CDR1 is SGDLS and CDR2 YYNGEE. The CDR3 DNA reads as TGTGCCAGCAGCGTAGGCGGCAGAGCCTACGAGCAGTACTTC. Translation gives CASSVGGRAYEQYF.

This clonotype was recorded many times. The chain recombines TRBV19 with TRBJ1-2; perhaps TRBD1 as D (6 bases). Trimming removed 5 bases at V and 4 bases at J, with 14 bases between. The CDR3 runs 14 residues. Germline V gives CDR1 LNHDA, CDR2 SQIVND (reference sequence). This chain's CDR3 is CASSPPDRFYGYTF. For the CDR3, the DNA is TGTGCCAGTAGTCCCCCGGACAGATTCTATGGCTACACCTTC.

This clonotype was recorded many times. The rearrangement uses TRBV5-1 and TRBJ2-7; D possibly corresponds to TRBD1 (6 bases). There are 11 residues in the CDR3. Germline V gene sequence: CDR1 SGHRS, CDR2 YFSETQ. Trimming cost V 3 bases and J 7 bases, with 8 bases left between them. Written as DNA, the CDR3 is TGCGCCAGCAGCTACACAGGGGAGCAGTACTTC. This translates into CASSYTGEQYF.